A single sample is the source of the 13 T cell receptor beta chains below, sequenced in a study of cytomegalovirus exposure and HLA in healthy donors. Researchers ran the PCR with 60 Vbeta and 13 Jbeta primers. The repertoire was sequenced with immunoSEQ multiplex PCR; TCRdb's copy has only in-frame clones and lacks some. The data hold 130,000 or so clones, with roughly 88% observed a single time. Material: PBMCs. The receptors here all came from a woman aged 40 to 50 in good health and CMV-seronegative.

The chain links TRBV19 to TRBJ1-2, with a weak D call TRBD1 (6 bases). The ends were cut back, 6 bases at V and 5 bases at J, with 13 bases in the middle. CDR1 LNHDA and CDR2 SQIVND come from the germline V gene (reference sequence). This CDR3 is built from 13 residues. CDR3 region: CASRKGTPYGYTF. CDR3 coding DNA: TGTGCCAGTAGAAAAGGGACACCTTATGGCTACACCTTC.

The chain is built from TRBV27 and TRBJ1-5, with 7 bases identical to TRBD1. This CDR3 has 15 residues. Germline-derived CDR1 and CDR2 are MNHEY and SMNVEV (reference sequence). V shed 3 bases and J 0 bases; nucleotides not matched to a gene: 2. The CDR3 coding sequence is TGTGCCAGCAGTTTCAGGGGGTATAGCAATCAGCCCCAGCATTTT. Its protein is CASSFRGYSNQPQHF.

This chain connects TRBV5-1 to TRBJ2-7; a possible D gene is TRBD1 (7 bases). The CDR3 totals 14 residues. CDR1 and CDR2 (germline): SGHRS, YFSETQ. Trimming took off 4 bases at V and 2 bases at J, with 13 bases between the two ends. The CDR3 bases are TGCGCCAGCAGCATCGCGGGACAGCCCTACGAGCAGTACTTC. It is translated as CASSIAGQPYEQYF.

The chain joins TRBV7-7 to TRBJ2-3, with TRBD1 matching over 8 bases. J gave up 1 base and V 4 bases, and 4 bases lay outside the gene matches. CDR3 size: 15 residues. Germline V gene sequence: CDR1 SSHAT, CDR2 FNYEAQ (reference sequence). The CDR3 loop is CASSSGTGGTDTQYF. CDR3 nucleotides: TGTGCCAGCAGCTCAGGGACAGGCGGCACAGATACGCAGTATTTT.

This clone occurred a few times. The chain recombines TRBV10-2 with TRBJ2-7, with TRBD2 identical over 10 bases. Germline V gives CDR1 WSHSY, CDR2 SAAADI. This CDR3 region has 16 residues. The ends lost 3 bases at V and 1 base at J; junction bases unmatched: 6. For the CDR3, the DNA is TGCGCCAGCAGTGAAATACTAGCGGGAAGGTCCTACGAGCAGTACTTC. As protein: CASSEILAGRSYEQYF.

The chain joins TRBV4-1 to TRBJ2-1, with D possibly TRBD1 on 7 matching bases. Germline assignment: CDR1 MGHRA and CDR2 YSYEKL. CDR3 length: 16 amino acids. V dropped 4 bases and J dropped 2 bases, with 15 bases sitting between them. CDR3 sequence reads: CASSPQGGVTYNEQFF. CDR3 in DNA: TGCGCCAGCAGCCCCCAGGGGGGCGTTACCTACAATGAGCAGTTCTTC.

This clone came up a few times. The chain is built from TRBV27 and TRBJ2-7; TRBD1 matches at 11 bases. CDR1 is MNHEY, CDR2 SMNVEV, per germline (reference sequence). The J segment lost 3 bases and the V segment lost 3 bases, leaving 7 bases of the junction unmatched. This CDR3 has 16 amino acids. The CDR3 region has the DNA TGTGCCAGCAGTTTCTCTGCCGGGACAGGGGGCTACGAGCAGTACTTC. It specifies CASSFSAGTGGYEQYF.

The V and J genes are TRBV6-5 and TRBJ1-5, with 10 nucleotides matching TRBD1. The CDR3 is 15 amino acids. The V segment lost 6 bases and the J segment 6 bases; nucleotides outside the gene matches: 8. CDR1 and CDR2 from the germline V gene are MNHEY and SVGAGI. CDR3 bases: TGTGCCAGCAGCCCCGGGACAGGGGATGTTCAGCCCCAGCATTTT. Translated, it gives CASSPGTGDVQPQHF.

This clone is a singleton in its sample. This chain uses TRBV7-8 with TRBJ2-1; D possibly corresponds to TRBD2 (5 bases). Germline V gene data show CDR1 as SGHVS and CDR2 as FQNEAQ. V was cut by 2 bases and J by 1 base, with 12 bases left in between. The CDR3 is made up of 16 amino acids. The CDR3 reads CASSLRSGLSYNEQFF. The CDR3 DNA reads TGTGCCAGCAGCTTACGGTCAGGACTTTCCTACAATGAGCAGTTCTTC.

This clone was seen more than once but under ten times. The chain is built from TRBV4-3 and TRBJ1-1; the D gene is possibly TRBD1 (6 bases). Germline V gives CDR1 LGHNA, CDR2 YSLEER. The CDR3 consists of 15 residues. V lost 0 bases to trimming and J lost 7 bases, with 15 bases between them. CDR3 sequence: CASSQDGGRRHEAFF. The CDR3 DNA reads TGCGCCAGCAGCCAAGACGGGGGGCGGAGGCATGAAGCTTTCTTT.

The CDR3 bases are TGCAGCGTTGACCGGGGCTACGAGCAGTACTTC. It encodes CSVDRGYEQYF. V is TRBV29-1 and J is TRBJ2-7, with D possibly matching TRBD2 (5 bases). Germline lookup yields CDR1 SQVTM and CDR2 ANQGSEA. This CDR3 is built from 11 residues. V lost 3 bases, J lost 3 bases, and 6 bases lay in between.

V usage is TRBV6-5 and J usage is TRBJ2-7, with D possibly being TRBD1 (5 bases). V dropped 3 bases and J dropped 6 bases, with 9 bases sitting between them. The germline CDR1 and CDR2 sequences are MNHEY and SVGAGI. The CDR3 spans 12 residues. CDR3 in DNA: TGTGCCAGCAGTTATAAAGGGGCCGAGCAGTACTTC. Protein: CASSYKGAEQYF.

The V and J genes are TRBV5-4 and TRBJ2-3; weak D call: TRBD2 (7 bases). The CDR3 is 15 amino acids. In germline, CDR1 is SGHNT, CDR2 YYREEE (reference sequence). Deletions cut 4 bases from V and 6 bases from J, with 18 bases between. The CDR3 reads CASSRWGGAQDTQYF. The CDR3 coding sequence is TGTGCCAGCAGCCGGTGGGGGGGCGCTCAGGATACGCAGTATTTT.